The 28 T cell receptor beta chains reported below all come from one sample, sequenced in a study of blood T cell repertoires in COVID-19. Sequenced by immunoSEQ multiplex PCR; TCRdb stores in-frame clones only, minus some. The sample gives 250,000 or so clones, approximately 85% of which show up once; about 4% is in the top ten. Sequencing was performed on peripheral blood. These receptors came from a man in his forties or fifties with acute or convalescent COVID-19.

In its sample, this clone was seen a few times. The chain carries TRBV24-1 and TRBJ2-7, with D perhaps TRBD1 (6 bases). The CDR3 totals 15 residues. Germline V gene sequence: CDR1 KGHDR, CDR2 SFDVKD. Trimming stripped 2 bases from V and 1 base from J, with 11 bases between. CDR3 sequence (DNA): TGTGCCACCAGTGATTCAACAGGGATTTCCTACGAGCAGTACTTC. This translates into CATSDSTGISYEQYF.

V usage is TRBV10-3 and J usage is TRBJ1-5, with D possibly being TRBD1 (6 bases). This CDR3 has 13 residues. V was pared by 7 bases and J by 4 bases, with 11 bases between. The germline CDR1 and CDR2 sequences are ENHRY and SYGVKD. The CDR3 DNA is TGTGCCATCACTGGACAGCTTAATCAGCCCCAGCATTTT. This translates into CAITGQLNQPQHF.

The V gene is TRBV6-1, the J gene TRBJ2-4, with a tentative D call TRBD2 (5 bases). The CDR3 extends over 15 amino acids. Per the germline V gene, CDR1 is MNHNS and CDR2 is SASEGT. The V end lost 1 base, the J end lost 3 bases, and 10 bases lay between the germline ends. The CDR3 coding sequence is TGTGCCAGCAGTGAAGTCGCAAGCGGCAAAAACATTCAGTACTTC. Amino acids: CASSEVASGKNIQYF.

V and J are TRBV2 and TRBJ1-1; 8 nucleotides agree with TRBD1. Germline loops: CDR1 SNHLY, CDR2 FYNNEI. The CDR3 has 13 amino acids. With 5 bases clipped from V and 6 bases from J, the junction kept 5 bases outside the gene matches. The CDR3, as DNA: TGTGCCAGCAGTTGGACAGGGCTCGCTGAAGCTTTCTTT. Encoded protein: CASSWTGLAEAFF.

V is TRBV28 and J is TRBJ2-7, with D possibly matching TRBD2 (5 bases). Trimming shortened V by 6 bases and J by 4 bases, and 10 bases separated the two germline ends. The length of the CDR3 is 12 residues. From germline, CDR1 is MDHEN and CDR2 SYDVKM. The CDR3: CASSLGKYEQYF. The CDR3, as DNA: TGTGCCAGCAGCCTCGGGAAGTACGAGCAGTACTTC.

The DNA of the CDR3 is TGTGCCAGCAGTTACGAGACAGGGACCGATGAGCAGTTCTTC. Translation: CASSYETGTDEQFF. The chain combines TRBV6-5 with TRBJ2-1; TRBD1 aligns across 7 bases. Germline trimming cut 2 bases from V and 8 bases from J; bases unmatched to any gene: 6. CDR1 and CDR2 (germline): MNHEY, SVGAGI. This CDR3 contains 14 residues.

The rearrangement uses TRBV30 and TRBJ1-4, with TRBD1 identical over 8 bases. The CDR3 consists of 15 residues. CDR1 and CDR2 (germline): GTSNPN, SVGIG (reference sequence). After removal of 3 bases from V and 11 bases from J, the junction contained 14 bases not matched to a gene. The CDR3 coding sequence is TGTGCCTGGAGGCCTCGGGACAGGTTAATGGGGAAACTGTTTTTT. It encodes CAWRPRDRLMGKLFF.

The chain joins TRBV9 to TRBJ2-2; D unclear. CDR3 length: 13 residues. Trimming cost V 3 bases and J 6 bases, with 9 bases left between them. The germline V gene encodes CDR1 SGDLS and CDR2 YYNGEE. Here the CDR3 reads CASSESPAGELFF. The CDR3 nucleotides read TGTGCCAGCAGCGAGTCCCCGGCCGGGGAGCTGTTTTTT.

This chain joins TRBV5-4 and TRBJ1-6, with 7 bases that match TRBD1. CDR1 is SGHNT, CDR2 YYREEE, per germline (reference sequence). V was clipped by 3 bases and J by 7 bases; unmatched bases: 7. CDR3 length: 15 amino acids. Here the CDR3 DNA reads TGTGCCAGCAGCTCAGGACAGGCAGGGAATTCACCCCTCCACTTT. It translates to CASSSGQAGNSPLHF. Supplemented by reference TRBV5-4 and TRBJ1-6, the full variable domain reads ETGVTQSPTHLIKTRGQQVTLRCSSQSGHNTVSWYQQALGQGPQFIFQYYREEENGRGNFPPRFSGLQFPNYSSELNVNALELDDSALYLCASSSGQAGNSPLHFGNGTRLTVT.

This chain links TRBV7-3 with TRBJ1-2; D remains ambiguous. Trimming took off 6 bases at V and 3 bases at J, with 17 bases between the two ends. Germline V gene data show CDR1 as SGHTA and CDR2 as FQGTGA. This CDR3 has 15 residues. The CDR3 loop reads CASSKSPFGDYGYTF. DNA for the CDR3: TGTGCCAGCAGTAAGAGTCCGTTCGGTGACTATGGCTACACCTTC.

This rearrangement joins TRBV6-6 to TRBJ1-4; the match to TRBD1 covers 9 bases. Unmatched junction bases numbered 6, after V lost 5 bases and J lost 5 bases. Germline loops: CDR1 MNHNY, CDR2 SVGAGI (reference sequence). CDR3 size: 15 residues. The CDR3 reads CASSVPGQGNEKLFF. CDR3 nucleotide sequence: TGTGCCAGCAGTGTACCGGGACAGGGAAATGAAAAACTGTTTTTT.

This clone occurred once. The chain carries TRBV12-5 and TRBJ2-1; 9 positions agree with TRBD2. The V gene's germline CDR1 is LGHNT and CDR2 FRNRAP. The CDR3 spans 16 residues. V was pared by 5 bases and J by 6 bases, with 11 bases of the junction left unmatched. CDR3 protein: CASGPRLAGDFNEQFF. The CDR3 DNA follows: TGTGCTAGTGGTCCCCGTTTAGCGGGAGATTTCAATGAGCAGTTCTTC.

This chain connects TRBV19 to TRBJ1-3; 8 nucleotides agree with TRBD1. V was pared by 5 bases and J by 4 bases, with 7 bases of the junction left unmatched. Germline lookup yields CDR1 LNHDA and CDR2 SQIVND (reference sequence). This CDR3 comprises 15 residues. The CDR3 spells CASSVTGGSGNTIYF. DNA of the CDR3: TGTGCCAGTAGTGTTACAGGGGGGTCCGGAAACACCATATATTTT.

The CDR3 DNA reads TGCGCCAGCAGCATAACTAGCGGGAGTGGGTATGAGCAGTTCTTC. This translates into CASSITSGSGYEQFF. This chain links TRBV5-1 with TRBJ2-1; 11 bases agree with TRBD2. Germline V gene data show CDR1 as SGHRS and CDR2 as YFSETQ. Trimming cost V 4 bases and J 8 bases; bases outside gene matches: 8. The CDR3 totals 15 residues.

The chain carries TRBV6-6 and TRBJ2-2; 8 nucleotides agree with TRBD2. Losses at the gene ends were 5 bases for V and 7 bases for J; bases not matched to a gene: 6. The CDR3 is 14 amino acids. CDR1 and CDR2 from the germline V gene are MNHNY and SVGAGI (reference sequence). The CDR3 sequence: CASSLAGRGGELFF. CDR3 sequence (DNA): TGTGCCAGCAGTCTAGCGGGTAGAGGCGGGGAGCTGTTTTTT.

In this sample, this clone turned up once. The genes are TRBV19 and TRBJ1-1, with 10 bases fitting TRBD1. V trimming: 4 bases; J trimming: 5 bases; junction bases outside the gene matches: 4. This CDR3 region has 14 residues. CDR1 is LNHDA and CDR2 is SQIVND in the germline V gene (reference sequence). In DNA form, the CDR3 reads TGTGCCAGTAGTACATGGACAGGGGGGACTGAAGCTTTCTTT. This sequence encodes CASSTWTGGTEAFF.

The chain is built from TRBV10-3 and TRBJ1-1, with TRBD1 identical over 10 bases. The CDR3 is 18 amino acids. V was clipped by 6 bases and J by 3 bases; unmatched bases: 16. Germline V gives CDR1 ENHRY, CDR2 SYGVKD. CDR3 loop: CAIRGQGTLGRGYTEAFF. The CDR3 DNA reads TGTGCCATCAGGGGACAGGGGACGTTAGGGAGGGGATACACTGAAGCTTTCTTT.

For the CDR3, the DNA is TGCGCCAGCAGCCCACCCTTAGACAGTACAGATACGCAGTATTTT. Translated: CASSPPLDSTDTQYF. The V call is TRBV5-1, the J call TRBJ2-3; a weak D match, TRBD1 (5 bases). Germline-derived CDR1 and CDR2 are SGHRS and YFSETQ. The CDR3 loop spans 15 amino acids. Trimming stripped 4 bases from V and 3 bases from J, with 15 bases between.

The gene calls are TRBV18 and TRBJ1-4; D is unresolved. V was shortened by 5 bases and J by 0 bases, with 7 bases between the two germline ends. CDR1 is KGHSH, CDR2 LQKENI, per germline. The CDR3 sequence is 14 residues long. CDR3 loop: CASSEETTNEKLFF. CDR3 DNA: TGTGCCAGCTCAGAGGAGACAACTAATGAAAAACTGTTTTTT.

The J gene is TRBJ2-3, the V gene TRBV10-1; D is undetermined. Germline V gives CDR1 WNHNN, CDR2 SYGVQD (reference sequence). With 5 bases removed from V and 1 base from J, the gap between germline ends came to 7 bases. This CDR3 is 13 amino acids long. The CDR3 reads CASSRLGTDTQYF. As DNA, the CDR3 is TGCGCCAGCAGTCGGCTAGGCACAGATACGCAGTATTTT.

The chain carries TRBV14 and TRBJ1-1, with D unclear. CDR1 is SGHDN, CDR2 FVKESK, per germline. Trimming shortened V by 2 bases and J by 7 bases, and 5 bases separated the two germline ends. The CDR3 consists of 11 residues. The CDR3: CASSQQIEAFF. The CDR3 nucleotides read TGTGCCAGCAGCCAACAGATTGAAGCTTTCTTT.

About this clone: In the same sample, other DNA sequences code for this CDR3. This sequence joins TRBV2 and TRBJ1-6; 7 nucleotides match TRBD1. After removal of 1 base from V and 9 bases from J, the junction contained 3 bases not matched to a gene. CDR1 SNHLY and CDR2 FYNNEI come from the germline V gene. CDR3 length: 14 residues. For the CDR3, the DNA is TGTGCCAGCAGTGAAGGGGCAGGGGGTTCACCCCTCCACTTT. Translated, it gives CASSEGAGGSPLHF.

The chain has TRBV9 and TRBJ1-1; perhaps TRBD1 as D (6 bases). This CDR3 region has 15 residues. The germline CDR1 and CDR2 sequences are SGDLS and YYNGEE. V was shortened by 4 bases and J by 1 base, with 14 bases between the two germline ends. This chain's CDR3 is CASSPRGGENTEAFF. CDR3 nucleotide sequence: TGTGCCAGCAGCCCACGAGGGGGGGAGAACACTGAAGCTTTCTTT.

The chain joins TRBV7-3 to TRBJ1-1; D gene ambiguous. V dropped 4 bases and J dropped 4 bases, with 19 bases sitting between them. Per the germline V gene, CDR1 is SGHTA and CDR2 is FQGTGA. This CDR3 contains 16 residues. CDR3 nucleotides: TGTGCCAGCAGCTCCGGTTCGGACGGGCGGGGCACTGAAGCTTTCTTT. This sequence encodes CASSSGSDGRGTEAFF.

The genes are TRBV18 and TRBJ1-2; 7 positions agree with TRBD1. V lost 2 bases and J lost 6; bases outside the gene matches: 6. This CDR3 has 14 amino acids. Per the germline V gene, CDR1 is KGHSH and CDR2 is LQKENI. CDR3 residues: CASSPIDRDHGYTF. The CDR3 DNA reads TGTGCCAGCTCACCAATAGACAGGGATCATGGCTACACCTTC.

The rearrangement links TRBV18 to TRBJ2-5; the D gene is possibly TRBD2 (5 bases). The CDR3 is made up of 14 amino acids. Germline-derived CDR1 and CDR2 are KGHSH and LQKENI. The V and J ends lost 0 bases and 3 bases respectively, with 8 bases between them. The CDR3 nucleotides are TGTGCCAGCTCACCACCGACGGGAAAAGAGACCCAGTACTTC. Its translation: CASSPPTGKETQYF.

The DNA of the CDR3 is TGTGCCAGTAGGACAGGGACGACTTACAATCAGCCCCAGCATTTT. Translating it yields CASRTGTTYNQPQHF. This sequence joins TRBV19 and TRBJ1-5; 7 nucleotides match TRBD1. The CDR3 is made up of 15 amino acids. V dropped 6 bases and J dropped 3; count of bases not matched to a gene: 8. Germline CDR1 LNHDA, CDR2 SQIVND (reference sequence).

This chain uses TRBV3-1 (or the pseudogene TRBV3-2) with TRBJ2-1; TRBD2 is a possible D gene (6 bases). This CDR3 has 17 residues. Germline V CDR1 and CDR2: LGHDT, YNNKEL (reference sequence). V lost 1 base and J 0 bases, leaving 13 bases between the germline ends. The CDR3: CASSQALAASSYNEQFF. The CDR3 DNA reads TGTGCCAGCAGCCAAGCTTTAGCGGCTAGCTCCTACAATGAGCAGTTCTTC.